The present TCR beta chain was sequenced within a study of cytomegalovirus exposure and HLA in healthy donors. Study results and caveats: For most TCR beta V segments, an earlier analysis put the productive rate at about 87% or about 30% of the time. In a later analysis, DRB1 alleles had the most associated TCRs; HLA-C alleles the fewest.

The study ran its PCR with 60 Vbeta and 13 Jbeta primers. The repertoire was sequenced with immunoSEQ multiplex PCR; TCRdb's copy has only in-frame clones and lacks some. The sample has some 160,000 clones, roughly 80% seen once. CDR1 is MNHEY and CDR2 is SMNVEV in the germline V gene (reference sequence). Trimming left V 6 bases short and J 10 bases short, with 16 bases between. The CDR3 consists of 13 residues. This clone was counted a single time. Antigen unknown. V gene TRBV27 combines with J gene TRBJ2-1; TRBD1 is a possible D gene (6 bases). Sequencing was done on a sample of PBMCs. The TCR originated in a man between 18 and 29 years old in good health and CMV-seronegative. For the CDR3, the DNA is TGTGCCAGCAGCCTCCCGTTTGGACAGGAGCAGTTCTTC. Translation gives CASSLPFGQEQFF.